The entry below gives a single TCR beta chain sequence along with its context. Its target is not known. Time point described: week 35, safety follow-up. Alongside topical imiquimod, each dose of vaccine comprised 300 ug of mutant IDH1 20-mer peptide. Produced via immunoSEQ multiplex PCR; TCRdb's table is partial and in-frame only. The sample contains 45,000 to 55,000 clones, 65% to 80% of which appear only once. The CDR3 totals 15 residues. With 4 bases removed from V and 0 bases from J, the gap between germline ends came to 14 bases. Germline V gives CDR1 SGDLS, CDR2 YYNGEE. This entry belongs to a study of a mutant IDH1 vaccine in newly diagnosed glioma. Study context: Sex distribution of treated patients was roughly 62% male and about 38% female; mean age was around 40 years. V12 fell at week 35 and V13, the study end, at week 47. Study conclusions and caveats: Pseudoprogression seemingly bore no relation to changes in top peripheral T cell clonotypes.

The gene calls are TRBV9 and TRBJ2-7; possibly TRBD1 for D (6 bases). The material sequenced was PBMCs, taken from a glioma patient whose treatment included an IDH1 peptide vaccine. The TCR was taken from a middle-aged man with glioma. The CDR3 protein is CASSLRDTDSYEQYF. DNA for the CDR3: TGTGCCAGCAGCCTCCGGGACACCGACTCCTACGAGCAGTACTTC.